The clone carrying this T cell receptor beta chain was found many times. Antigen unknown. CDR1 is SGHRS and CDR2 is YFSETQ in the germline V gene. The ends lost 2 bases at V and 2 bases at J; junction bases unmatched: 6. The CDR3 extends over 16 amino acids. Breast cancer patients provided tissue from their axillary draining lymph nodes. TCRdb used MiXCR to reprocess the multiplex PCR reads, holding one entry per CDR3 protein. The sample holds some 140,000 distinct CDR3 sequences, less than 25% seen once. The data were obtained in a study of breast tumors, draining lymph nodes, adjacent tissues. Overall study findings and caveats: Compared with lymph nodes, tumors were less diverse; compared with nontumor tissue, more. The lymph node origin of tumor T cells was framed as consistent with a hypothesis, not demonstrated.

The chain uses TRBV5-1 and TRBJ2-7, with 11 bases aligning to TRBD1. The TCR comes from a female donor with breast cancer. Some clones in this sample may be carry-over from other donors' samples. The sequencing input was axillary lymph node tissue. The CDR3 region has the DNA TGCGCCAGCAGCTTTAAACCGGGACAGGGGGCCTACGAGCAGTACTTC. This sequence encodes CASSFKPGQGAYEQYF.